The subject of this entry is one TCR beta chain. This sample was taken from a study of blood T cell repertoires in COVID-19. About the study: Acute and convalescent COVID-19 samples came from the United States, Italy and Spain. T cells, B-cell-depleted T cells, or PBMCs provided the cDNA or gDNA that served as material.

Profiling relied on immunoSEQ multiplex PCR, and the TCRdb table lists in-frame clones only, not all of them. The profile shows about 240,000 clones, about 90% of them singletons. The clonotype originates from a man in his 60s who had recovered from COVID-19. Source material: peripheral blood.

CDR3 sequence reads: CATSPLRVGTEAFF. The DNA of the CDR3 is TGTGCCACCTCACCGCTCCGGGTGGGCACTGAAGCTTTCTTT. The rearrangement links TRBV10-3 to TRBJ1-1; D unresolved. There are 14 residues in the CDR3. Germline V gene data show CDR1 as ENHRY and CDR2 as SYGVKD. The germline V and J ends were trimmed by 10 bases and 4 bases, with 19 bases remaining between them.